These T cell receptor beta chains were read from a single sample in a study of blood T cell dynamics during melanoma immunotherapy. This table comes from immunoSEQ multiplex PCR, and its TCRdb copy is limited to in-frame clones, with some not included. The sample lists 17,000 or so clones; about 80% were seen once. The sample in question was blood, obtained from a patient treated with checkpoint blockade. Source of these receptors: a human donor with melanoma. Each CDR3 is given with its conserved first and last residue. Fields, in order: clone size, J gene, D gene, V gene, CDR3 DNA, CDR3 protein. The D gene is left open where the match is weak. Size is stated for part of the rows, as once, few or many counts, or as a class when the clone is expanded.

. | TRBJ2-1 | TRBD1 | TRBV6-1 | TGTGCCAGCAGGGACAGGGTTAATGAGCAGTTCTTC | CASRDRVNEQFF
few | TRBJ2-6 | . | TRBV28 | TGTGCCAGCAGTTTAAGAGGACTGAAAACCCGCACTGGGGCCAACGTCCTGACTTTC | CASSLRGLKTRTGANVLTF
. | TRBJ1-3 | . | TRBV29-1 | TGCAGCGTTGGGGCGGCTGGAAACACCATATATTTT | CSVGAAGNTIYF
few | TRBJ1-4 | TRBD1 | TRBV28 | TGTGCCAGCAGTAAACAGGGGGTTGGGGAAAAACTGTTTTTT | CASSKQGVGEKLFF
. | TRBJ2-3 | TRBD2 | TRBV5-1 | TGCGCCAGCAGCCCCGGGACTAGCCACGATACGCAGTATTTT | CASSPGTSHDTQYF
. | TRBJ2-2 | TRBD2 | TRBV29-1 | TGCAGCGTTGACCTCGGGACTAGCGGGAGTAGGGGTTCTGATACCGGGGAGCTGTTTTTT | CSVDLGTSGSRGSDTGELFF
. | TRBJ2-1 | . | TRBV5-1 | TGCGCCAGCAGCTTGACGTCCATGGCGCATGAGCAGTTCTTC | CASSLTSMAHEQFF
. | TRBJ2-2 | TRBD2 | TRBV7-3 | TGTGCCAGCAACCGGGGAGCTAGCGGGACCTCGACCGGGGAGCTGTTTTTT | CASNRGASGTSTGELFF
. | TRBJ2-7 | . | TRBV6-1 | TGTGCCAGCAGCGTCGACAGCTGGGGCTACGAGCAGTACTTC | CASSVDSWGYEQYF
. | TRBJ1-6 | . | TRBV7-2 | TGTGCCAGCAGCTTAGGGGGCGGGAATAATTCACCCCTCCACTTT | CASSLGGGNNSPLHF
. | TRBJ1-1 | . | TRBV19 | TGTGCCAGTAGTGGACAAAGGGTGAACACTGAAGCTTTCTTT | CASSGQRVNTEAFF
. | TRBJ2-3 | TRBD1 | TRBV5-8 | TGTGCCAGCAGCTTGGGACAGGGGAAACCTAGCACAGATACGCAGTATTTT | CASSLGQGKPSTDTQYF
. | TRBJ2-7 | . | TRBV18 | TGTGCCAGCTCACCAGATTCTAGCCGGTACGAGCAGTACTTC | CASSPDSSRYEQYF
few | TRBJ1-2 | . | TRBV27 | TGTGCCAGCAGTTTCCAGGGTCGGGGCTACACCTTC | CASSFQGRGYTF
. | TRBJ2-2 | . | TRBV11-3 | TGTGCCAGCAGCTTAGATGCGGGAAACACCGGGGAGCTGTTTTTT | CASSLDAGNTGELFF
. | TRBJ2-7 | TRBD2 | TRBV7-3 | TGTGCCAGCAGCTTAAATGGGGCTAGCGGGAGCGAGCAGTACTTC | CASSLNGASGSEQYF
. | TRBJ1-2 | . | TRBV28 | TGTGCCAGCAGCACTGCCCGGACGGGGGGCTACACCTTC | CASSTARTGGYTF
. | TRBJ2-3 | . | TRBV7-3 | TGTGCCAGCAGCCAGAGTCCTAGCACAGATACGCAGTATTTT | CASSQSPSTDTQYF
few | TRBJ1-5 | TRBD1 | TRBV5-6 | TGTGCCAGCAGCTTTCTAGGGGGCCAGCCCCAGCATTTT | CASSFLGGQPQHF
. | TRBJ1-1 | . | TRBV27 | TGTGCCAGCAAGGGAGCTTTGAACACTGAAGCTTTCTTT | CASKGALNTEAFF
. | TRBJ2-5 | TRBD2 | TRBV5-1 | TGCGCCAGCAGCTTGTATCCCGGGAGCGGGGGTCGAGAGACCCAGTACTTC | CASSLYPGSGGRETQYF
. | TRBJ2-1 | TRBD1 | TRBV7-2 | TGTGCCAGCAGCTTAGAGGGACAGGGATATGAGCAGTTCTTC | CASSLEGQGYEQFF
. | TRBJ1-1 | . | TRBV6-5 | TGTGCCAGCAGTATCAGACGAAACACTGAAGCTTTCTTT | CASSIRRNTEAFF
. | TRBJ2-1 | . | TRBV21-1 | TGTGCCATCCCGCCGAATGAGCAGTTCTTC | CAIPPNEQFF
. | TRBJ2-5 | . | TRBV29-1 | TGCAGCTTCCTCGGCGTCTTACAGACCCAGTACTTC | CSFLGVLQTQYF
few | TRBJ2-7 | TRBD2 | TRBV27 | TGTGCCAGCAGTTTTGCTAGCGGGTCATTCGAGCAGTACTTC | CASSFASGSFEQYF
. | TRBJ2-7 | . | TRBV6-5 | TGTGCCAGCACCAAAACGTTCACGAGTAACGAGCAGTACTTC | CASTKTFTSNEQYF
. | TRBJ2-7 | TRBD2 | TRBV13 | TGTGCCAGCAGCCCAACTCCTGCTAGCGGGAGCTACGAGCAGTACTTC | CASSPTPASGSYEQYF
. | TRBJ2-7 | TRBD1 | TRBV5-6 | TGTGCCAGCAGCTTGCGACAGGGCGGCTACGAGCAGTACTTC | CASSLRQGGYEQYF
. | TRBJ2-3 | TRBD2 | TRBV5-1 | TGCGCCAGCAGCCTACCTACTAGCGGGGCCACAGATACGCAGTATTTT | CASSLPTSGATDTQYF
once | TRBJ1-2 | TRBD1 | TRBV9 | TGTGCCAGCAGCGAGACCGGGACAGGGGGCCCCTATGGCTACACCTTC | CASSETGTGGPYGYTF